Listed below are T cell receptor beta chains from one sample, sequenced in a study of blood T cell repertoires in COVID-19. Method: immunoSEQ multiplex PCR; TCRdb's copy keeps in-frame clones and lacks some. The data show about 110,000 clones, with 75% to 90% seen just once and roughly 0.89% held by the top ten. Sequencing input: peripheral blood. Source of these receptors: a woman between 70 and 85 years old with acute or convalescent COVID-19. Both conserved end residues are part of each CDR3. A D gene is named only where the DNA matches it firmly. Part of the rows lack a size; the others show once, few, many or a class for expanded clones.

D gene,clone size,V gene,J gene,CDR3 DNA,CDR3 protein
TRBD1,.,TRBV7-2,TRBJ2-7,TGTGCCAGCAGCTTGCCGCGGACAGGGGGTTCACGGGAGCAGTACTTC,CASSLPRTGGSREQYF
.,.,TRBV10-1,TRBJ2-3,TGCGCCAGCAGTGACCCCTCGGTCCGCGATACGCAGTATTTT,CASSDPSVRDTQYF
TRBD1,.,TRBV20-1,TRBJ2-7,TGCAGTGCTGGGGACAGGGTTAGGAACTTC,CSAGDRVRNF
TRBD2,.,TRBV7-2,TRBJ2-7,TGTGCCAGCAGCTCACCCGGGACTACCTACGAGCAGTACTTC,CASSSPGTTYEQYF
.,few,TRBV7-9,TRBJ2-1,TGTGCCAGCAGCCCTCCCGGACTACAAAACAATGAGCAGTTCTTC,CASSPPGLQNNEQFF
TRBD2,.,TRBV19,TRBJ2-5,TGTGCCAGTAGTATAGGCGGCGGGAGGGCCCTCGAGACCCAGTACTTC,CASSIGGGRALETQYF
TRBD1,.,TRBV15,TRBJ1-4,TGTGCCACCAGCCCTCGCCTTACAGGGGGTAAGGAAAAACTGTTTTTT,CATSPRLTGGKEKLFF
TRBD2,.,TRBV10-2,TRBJ2-7,TGCGCCAGCAGTGAGCGGGGGGGCTCCTACGAGCAGTACTTC,CASSERGGSYEQYF
TRBD1,once,TRBV5-1,TRBJ1-1,TGCGCCAGCAGCTCGGGACAGGCCCTCACTGAAGCTTTCTTT,CASSSGQALTEAFF
.,.,TRBV19,TRBJ1-5,TGTGCCAGTAGTATAATTGGGGGGTTTGGAAGCAATCAGCCCCAGCATTTT,CASSIIGGFGSNQPQHF
TRBD1,.,TRBV5-6,TRBJ2-2,TGTGCCAGCAGCCCTGGACAGGGGTTGAACACCGGGGAGCTGTTTTTT,CASSPGQGLNTGELFF
TRBD2,once,TRBV9,TRBJ2-5,TGTGCCAGCTCTCCGGGACTAGCGAACCAAGAGACCCAGTACTTC,CASSPGLANQETQYF
.,.,TRBV18,TRBJ1-6,TGTGCCAGCTCACCACCGATGGGAGGGGGGGTTTCACCCCTCCACTTT,CASSPPMGGGVSPLHF
.,few,TRBV28,TRBJ1-5,TGTGCCAGCATGAGGGACTCTAGCAATCAGCCCCAGCATTTT,CASMRDSSNQPQHF
.,.,TRBV14,TRBJ1-6,TGTGCCAGCAGCCAGGAGGGCTGGTCACCCCTCCACTTT,CASSQEGWSPLHF
TRBD2,.,TRBV4-1,TRBJ2-1,TGCGCCAGCAGCCAAGGCGGGGGGCTTCCTGGGGATGAGCAGTTCTTC,CASSQGGGLPGDEQFF
TRBD1,.,TRBV9,TRBJ1-1,TGTGCCAGCAGCGTAGTTCCGGGACAGGGGAACACTGAAGCTTTCTTT,CASSVVPGQGNTEAFF
.,.,TRBV6-5,TRBJ2-7,TGTGCCAGCAGCCCCGGGACTGCATCCTACGAGCAGTACTTC,CASSPGTASYEQYF
.,.,TRBV7-9,TRBJ1-4,TGTGCCAGCAGCTCAGGGTTGACTAATGAAAAACTGTTTTTT,CASSSGLTNEKLFF
.,.,TRBV24-1,TRBJ2-2,TGTGCCACCGAGGACAGATCAAACACCGGGGAGCTGTTTTTT,CATEDRSNTGELFF
.,.,TRBV6-5,TRBJ2-1,TGTGCCAGCAGTATACCGTCTTCGGGCAATGAGCAGTTCTTC,CASSIPSSGNEQFF
.,.,TRBV2,TRBJ2-1,TGTGCCAGCAGTGAAAGTAGCCGCTCCTACAATGAGCAGTTCTTC,CASSESSRSYNEQFF
.,.,TRBV28,TRBJ1-2,TGTGCCACTAACTTAGGGGACTATGGCTACACCTTC,CATNLGDYGYTF
.,.,TRBV11-3,TRBJ1-1,TGTGCCAGCAGCGAGGACAGTTTGAACACTGAAGCTTTCTTT,CASSEDSLNTEAFF
.,once,TRBV7-3,TRBJ1-5,TGTGCCAGCAGCTCCGGTAGTGGTCAGCCCCAGCATTTT,CASSSGSGQPQHF
TRBD1,once,TRBV2,TRBJ1-6,TGTGCCAGCAGTAAAGGGGGCTATTCACCCCTCCACTTT,CASSKGGYSPLHF
TRBD1,.,TRBV11-2,TRBJ2-5,TGTGCCAGCAGCCCCCGGGACAGAGGGACCCAGTACTTC,CASSPRDRGTQYF
TRBD2,.,TRBV6-5,TRBJ2-3,TGTGCCAGCAGACTCGGGAGGACGGGCACAGATACGCAGTATTTT,CASRLGRTGTDTQYF
TRBD2,.,TRBV6-1,TRBJ2-1,TGTGCCAGCAGTGAAGCGGGAGGGGCCTCCTACAATGAGCAGTTCTTC,CASSEAGGASYNEQFF
TRBD2,.,TRBV29-1,TRBJ2-7,TGCAGCGTCGGGGGGACTGGGGGTCTAAGGGAGCAGTACTTC,CSVGGTGGLREQYF
TRBD1,.,TRBV5-1,TRBJ2-7,TGCGCCAGCAGCCCCTCCGGGACAGGCTCCTACGAGCAGTACTTC,CASSPSGTGSYEQYF
TRBD2,.,TRBV27,TRBJ2-3,TGTGCCAGCAGTTTGTCAGCGGGAATAAGCACAGATACGCAGTATTTT,CASSLSAGISTDTQYF
.,.,TRBV6-1,TRBJ1-6,TGTGCCAGCAGTGAAGAACGGTCCTCACCCCTCCACTTT,CASSEERSSPLHF
TRBD1,.,TRBV19,TRBJ2-3,TGTGCCAGTAGTATTGGAGGACAGGGGCGCGATACGCAGTATTTT,CASSIGGQGRDTQYF
TRBD1,.,TRBV6-5,TRBJ1-2,TGTGCCAGCAGTTACTGGTCAGGGGGCGCCGGCTATGGCTACACCTTC,CASSYWSGGAGYGYTF
TRBD2,.,TRBV11-2,TRBJ2-2,TGTGCCAGCAGCTTTAGCGGGGCGAACACCGGGGAGCTGTTTTTT,CASSFSGANTGELFF
TRBD2,.,TRBV7-8,TRBJ2-3,TGTGCCAGCAGCAGGGGACTAACGACAGATACGCAGTATTTT,CASSRGLTTDTQYF
.,.,TRBV18,TRBJ1-1,TGTGCCAGCTCGTGGGGAGACACTGAAGCTTTCTTT,CASSWGDTEAFF
TRBD2,.,TRBV30,TRBJ2-7,TGTGCCTGGAAACGGGAGGAATCCTACGAGCAGTACTTC,CAWKREESYEQYF
.,.,TRBV6-1,TRBJ1-5,TGTGCCAGCAGTGCCTTGGACAGCCAGTTTTCCTATAGCAATCAGCCCCAGCATTTT,CASSALDSQFSYSNQPQHF
TRBD2,.,TRBV5-8,TRBJ2-1,TGTGCCAGCAGCTTGTACGACGGGGGGGCGCGAAATGAGCAGTTCTTC,CASSLYDGGARNEQFF
.,.,TRBV21-1,TRBJ2-5,TGTGCCAGCAGCAAAGCGGGACTAGCGGGAGAGACCCAGTACTTC,CASSKAGLAGETQYF
TRBD2,.,TRBV6-5,TRBJ2-7,TGTGCCAGCGGAGGACTAGCGGGGTCCTACGAGCAGTACTTC,CASGGLAGSYEQYF
TRBD1,few,TRBV6-2/TRBV6-3,TRBJ1-1,TGTGCCAGCAGCCGGAGGCTACAGGGGGCGGGCACTGAAGCTTTCTTT,CASSRRLQGAGTEAFF
TRBD2,many,TRBV19,TRBJ2-3,TGTGCCAGTAGTATGGGTAGCGGGGGGCGCACAGATACGCAGTATTTT,CASSMGSGGRTDTQYF
TRBD2,.,TRBV10-3,TRBJ2-1,TGTGCGGTAAGCGGGGATGTGGTTTACAATGAGCAGTTCTTC,CAVSGDVVYNEQFF
.,.,TRBV27,TRBJ2-2,TGTGCCAGCAGTTTGGGTAGGAGCACCGGGGAGCTGTTTTTT,CASSLGRSTGELFF
TRBD1,.,TRBV19,TRBJ2-5,TGTGCCAGTAGAGACAGGGGAGGATGGCAAGAGACCCAGTACTTC,CASRDRGGWQETQYF
TRBD1,.,TRBV19,TRBJ1-5,TGTGCCAGTAGTATCGCCGACAGGGGACTATATAGCAATCAGCCCCAGCATTTT,CASSIADRGLYSNQPQHF
TRBD1,once,TRBV30,TRBJ1-2,TGTGCCTGGGGGACAGGGGTGCGTGGCTACACCTTC,CAWGTGVRGYTF
TRBD1,.,TRBV19,TRBJ2-7,TGTGCCAGCAGAGAACAGGGGCGACCCTACGAGCAGTACTTC,CASREQGRPYEQYF
.,.,TRBV9,TRBJ2-2,TGTGCCAGCAGCGTAGGAACTTTCAACACCGGGGAGCTGTTTTTT,CASSVGTFNTGELFF
TRBD1,.,TRBV6-1,TRBJ1-6,TGTGCCAGCAGTGAGATAAGGGGGCCACCCCTCCACTTT,CASSEIRGPPLHF
TRBD2,.,TRBV19,TRBJ2-1,TGTGCCAGTAACGCGGGGGGAATAATTGAGCAGTTCTTC,CASNAGGIIEQFF
TRBD2,.,TRBV30,TRBJ2-5,TGTGCCTGGACGCAAGCGGGAGTCCAAGAGACCCAGTACTTC,CAWTQAGVQETQYF